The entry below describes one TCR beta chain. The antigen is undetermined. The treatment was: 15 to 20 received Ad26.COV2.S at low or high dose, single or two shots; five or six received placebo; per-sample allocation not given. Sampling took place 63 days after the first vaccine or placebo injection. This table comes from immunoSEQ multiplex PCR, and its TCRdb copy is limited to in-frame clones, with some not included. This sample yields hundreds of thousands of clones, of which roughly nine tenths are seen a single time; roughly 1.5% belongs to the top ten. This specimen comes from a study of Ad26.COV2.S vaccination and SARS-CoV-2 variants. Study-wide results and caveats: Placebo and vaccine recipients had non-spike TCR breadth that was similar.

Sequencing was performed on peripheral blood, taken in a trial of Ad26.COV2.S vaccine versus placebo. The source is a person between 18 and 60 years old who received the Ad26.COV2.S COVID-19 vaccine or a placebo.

CDR3 sequence reads: CAWSVGELRGAIYF. The CDR3, as DNA: TGTGCCTGGAGTGTGGGAGAGCTAAGGGGGGCCATATATTTT. This chain uses TRBV30 with TRBJ1-3, with D possibly TRBD1 on 6 matching bases. V dropped 0 bases and J dropped 11 bases, with 17 bases sitting between them. From germline, CDR1 is GTSNPN and CDR2 SVGIG (reference sequence). This CDR3 is 14 amino acids long.